The entry below describes one T cell receptor beta chain. Germline V lookup: CDR1 LNHDA, CDR2 SQIVND (reference sequence). Trimming at V came to 3 bases and at J to 2 bases, leaving 3 bases not matched to a gene. This CDR3 has 15 residues. This entry comes from a study of PD-L1 blockade in urothelial cancer. At the level of the study: Researchers looked at the blood 3 weeks (second dose) and 6 weeks after treatment began.

Time point defined: pretreatment peripheral blood. Each patient gave between 1 and 8 samples of peripheral blood mononuclear cells, which were collected pretreatment and during treatment. The repertoire was sequenced with immunoSEQ multiplex PCR; TCRdb's copy has only in-frame clones and lacks some. This sample has approximately 52,000 clones; 85% occur once, and the top ten carry less than 20%. The chain recombines TRBV19 with TRBJ1-5; 8 bases align to TRBD1. The sample consisted of PBMCs, taken around atezolizumab (anti-PD-L1) treatment. The TCR was taken from a man aged 65-85 years with urothelial cancer. The CDR3 DNA sequence: TGTGCCAGTAGTATCGCAGGGGGCGGCAATCAGCCCCAGCATTTT. It codes for CASSIAGGGNQPQHF.